This T cell receptor beta chain was captured in a study of T cell responses to AZD1222 COVID-19 vaccine. Study details: Second doses were pooled across both intervals (about 4 or about 12 weeks). Study-wide findings and caveats: Mostly white British, mostly female donors; authors suggested clonal diversity may be underestimated.

A word on this clone: Its target is not known.

This CDR3 contains 13 residues. Trimming left V 5 bases short and J 3 bases short, with 11 bases between. The germline V gene encodes CDR1 SGHVS and CDR2 FQNEAQ. TCRdb keeps only in-frame clones here, not all; method: immunoSEQ multiplex PCR. The sample includes approximately 100,000 clones, nearly 90% of them seen just once. Sequenced here: peripheral blood, sampled on day 0 of AZD1222 vaccination. The chain links TRBV7-8 to TRBJ2-7; D is perhaps TRBD1 (6 bases). The sequence came from an adult in good health. CDR3 DNA sequence: TGTGCCAGCAGCATCGGACAGAGCTACGAGCAGTACGTC. Its translation: CASSIGQSYEQYV.